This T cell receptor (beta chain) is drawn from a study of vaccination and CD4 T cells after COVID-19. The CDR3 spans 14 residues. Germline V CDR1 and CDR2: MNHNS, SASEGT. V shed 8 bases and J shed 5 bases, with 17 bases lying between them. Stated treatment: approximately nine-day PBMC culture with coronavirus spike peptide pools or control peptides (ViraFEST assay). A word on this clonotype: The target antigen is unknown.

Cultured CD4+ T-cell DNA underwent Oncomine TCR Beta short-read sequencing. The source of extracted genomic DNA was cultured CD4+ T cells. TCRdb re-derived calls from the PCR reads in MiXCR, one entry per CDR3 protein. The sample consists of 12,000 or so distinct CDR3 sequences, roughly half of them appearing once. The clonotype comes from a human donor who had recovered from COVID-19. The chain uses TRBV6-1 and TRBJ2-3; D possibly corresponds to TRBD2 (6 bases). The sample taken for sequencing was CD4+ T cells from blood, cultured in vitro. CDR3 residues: CASVRSEEGDTQYF. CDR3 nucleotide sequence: TGTGCCAGCGTAAGGAGTGAGGAGGGAGATACGCAGTATTTT.